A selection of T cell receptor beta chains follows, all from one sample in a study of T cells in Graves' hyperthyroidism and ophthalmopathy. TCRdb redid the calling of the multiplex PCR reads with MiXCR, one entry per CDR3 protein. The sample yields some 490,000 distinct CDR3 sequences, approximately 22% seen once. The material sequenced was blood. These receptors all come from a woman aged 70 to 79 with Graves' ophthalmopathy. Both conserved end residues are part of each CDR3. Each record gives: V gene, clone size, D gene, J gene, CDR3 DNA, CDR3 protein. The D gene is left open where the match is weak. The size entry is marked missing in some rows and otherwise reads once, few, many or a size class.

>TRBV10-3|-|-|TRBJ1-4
TGTGCCATCAGTGAGTCGCGGGGAGAAAAACTGTTTTTT
CAISESRGEKLFF
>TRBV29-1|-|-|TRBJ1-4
TGCAGCGTCATATTAGTAGGGGAAAAACTGTTTTTT
CSVILVGEKLFF
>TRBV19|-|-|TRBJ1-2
TGTGCCAGTAGTACCCATTCTAACTATGGCTACACCTTC
CASSTHSNYGYTF
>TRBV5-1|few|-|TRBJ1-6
TGCGCCAGCCAAGAGGGGGGACTCTATAATTCACCCCTCCACTTT
CASQEGGLYNSPLHF
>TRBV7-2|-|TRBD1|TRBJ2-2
TGTGCCAGCAGCCGGAACAGGGGGCTGATAGCCGGGGAGCTGTTTTTT
CASSRNRGLIAGELFF
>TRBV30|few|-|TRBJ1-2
TGTGCCTGGAGAGTCTCCGGGGGCTCCTATGGCTACACCTTC
CAWRVSGGSYGYTF
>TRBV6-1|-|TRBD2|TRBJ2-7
TGTGCCACCCCGGGGGGGGACGAGCAGTACTTC
CATPGGDEQYF
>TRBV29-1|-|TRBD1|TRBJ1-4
TGCAGCGCCGAATCCGGACAGGGGGATGAAAAACTGTTTTTT
CSAESGQGDEKLFF
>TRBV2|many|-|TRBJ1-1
TGTGCCAGCAGTGCAATCCGGGGTGGGAACACTGAAGCTTTCTTT
CASSAIRGGNTEAFF
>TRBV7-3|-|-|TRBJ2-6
TGTGCCAGCAGCTTACACCTGCCAGGCAGGTCCGGGGCCAACGTCCTGACTTTC
CASSLHLPGRSGANVLTF
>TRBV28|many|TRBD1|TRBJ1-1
TGTGCCAGCAGTGGACAGGGAGGGAGCAGGGCGATCACTGAAGCTTTCTTT
CASSGQGGSRAITEAFF
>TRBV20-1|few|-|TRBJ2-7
TGCAGTGCTAGCCCCACCACTTTCGGGTACGAGCAGTACTTC
CSASPTTFGYEQYF
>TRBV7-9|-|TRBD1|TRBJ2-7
TGTGCCAGCATCGCCTCCGGGACAGGCTACGAGCAGTACTTC
CASIASGTGYEQYF
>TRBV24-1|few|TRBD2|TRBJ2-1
TGTGCCACCAGTGACGTAGTAGCGGGAGGCTCCTACAATGAGCAGTTCTTC
CATSDVVAGGSYNEQFF
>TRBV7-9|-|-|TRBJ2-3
TGTGCCAGCACCCCAGTGAAGGGGACGCAGTATTTT
CASTPVKGTQYF
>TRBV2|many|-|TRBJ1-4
TGTGCCAGCAGTGCTCCCACAGGGAGGAATGAAAAACTGTTTTTT
CASSAPTGRNEKLFF
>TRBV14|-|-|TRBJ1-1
TGTGCCAGCAGCCCAGGACCGAACCTCTTTAGGAACACTGAAGCTTTCTTT
CASSPGPNLFRNTEAFF
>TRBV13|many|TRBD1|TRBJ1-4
TGTGCCAGCAGCCTAAGGACAGGGGAAAATGAAAAACTGTTTTTT
CASSLRTGENEKLFF
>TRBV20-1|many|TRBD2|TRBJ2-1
TGCAGTGCTAGAGCTAGCGGGTACAATGAGCAGTTCTTC
CSARASGYNEQFF
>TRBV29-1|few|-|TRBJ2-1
TGCAGCGTTGAAGGGGGAAGTTTACGGGGGCGGAATGAGCAGTTCTTC
CSVEGGSLRGRNEQFF
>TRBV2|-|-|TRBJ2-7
TGTGCCAGCAGTGACGCGCGCTACGAGCAGTACTTC
CASSDARYEQYF
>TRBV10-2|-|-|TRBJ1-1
TGCGCCAGCAATGCACAGACGAACGCTGAAGCTTTCTTT
CASNAQTNAEAFF
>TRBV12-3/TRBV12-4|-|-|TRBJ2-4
TGTGCCAGCAGTTTTTCGGGGCTAGGAGCCAAAAACATTCAGTACTTC
CASSFSGLGAKNIQYF
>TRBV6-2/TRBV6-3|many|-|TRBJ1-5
TGTGCCAGCAGTTACTCGATCAGGGGCCACGAGCCCCAGCATTTT
CASSYSIRGHEPQHF